Following are 27 T cell receptor beta chains from one sample sequenced in a study of neurological immune-mediated disorders. TCRdb passed the 5' RACE reads through MiXCR, listing each CDR3 protein once. Counted here are fewer than 25,000 distinct CDR3 sequences, about an eighth occurring once; the ten biggest clones make up approximately 16%. Sequencing was done on a sample of PBMCs. All receptors derive from a woman aged 40-49 years with HTLV-1-associated myelopathy (HAM/TSP).

This clonotype was picked up many times. The chain joins TRBV5-1 to TRBJ1-6; no reliable D call. The CDR3 covers 14 residues. The germline V gene has CDR1 SGHRS and CDR2 YFSETQ. V dropped 0 bases and J dropped 14 bases, with 15 bases sitting between them. The CDR3: CASSLGREDYTLHF. CDR3 coding DNA: TGCGCCAGCAGCTTGGGGAGGGAAGATTATACCCTCCACTTT.

This clonotype appeared many times. The chain joins TRBV3-1 to TRBJ1-2; D gene unclear. Trimming shortened V by 1 base and J by 2 bases, and 11 bases separated the two germline ends. This CDR3 has 15 amino acids. Germline loops: CDR1 LGHDT, CDR2 YNNKEL (reference sequence). The CDR3 DNA follows: TGTGCCAGCAGCCAAGTCGGCGGCACCAACTATGGCTACACCTTC. It is translated as CASSQVGGTNYGYTF.

This clonotype was counted many times. The rearrangement links TRBV11-1 to TRBJ1-2; perhaps TRBD1 as D (6 bases). The CDR3 consists of 11 residues. Germline CDR1 reads SGHAT; CDR2 reads FQDESV (reference sequence). Trimming cost V 5 bases and J 7 bases, with 8 bases left between them. DNA for the CDR3: TGTGCCAGCAGCCACAGGGCTGGCTACACCTTC. This gives the protein CASSHRAGYTF.

This clonotype occurred many times. V and J are TRBV5-1 and TRBJ2-3; 7 bases agree with TRBD2. CDR3 length: 15 residues. J gave up 3 bases and V 1 base, and 5 bases lay outside the gene matches. CDR1 and CDR2 from the germline V gene are SGHRS and YFSETQ. The CDR3 sequence is CASSLQGGGTDTQYF. The CDR3 DNA is TGCGCCAGCAGCTTGCAGGGCGGGGGTACAGATACGCAGTATTTT. The variable domain in full, with the rest retrieved from reference TRBV5-1 and TRBJ2-3, is KAGVTQTPRYLIKTRGQQVTLSCSPISGHRSVSWYQQTPGQGLQFLFEYFSETQRNKGNFPGRFSGRQFSNSRSEMNVSTLELGDSALYLCASSLQGGGTDTQYFGPGTRLTVL.

Many counts were recorded for this clonotype. The chain uses TRBV5-1 and TRBJ2-3; TRBD2 might be the D (5 bases). CDR1 and CDR2 (germline): SGHRS, YFSETQ. The CDR3 sequence is 15 residues long. Trimming removed 4 bases at V and 2 bases at J, with 14 bases between. The DNA for the CDR3 is TGCGCCAGCAGCGAGGGTGGGTGGCCCACAGATACGCAGTATTTT. Protein: CASSEGGWPTDTQYF.

This clonotype was detected many times. The V and J genes are TRBV6-6 and TRBJ2-6; 8 nucleotides align to TRBD1. Germline values: CDR1 MNHNY, CDR2 SVGAGI (reference sequence). The CDR3 consists of 15 residues. Germline trimming cut 7 bases from V and 2 bases from J; bases unmatched to any gene: 4. Written as DNA, the CDR3 is TGTGCCAGCACCCAGGGGGCTGCTGGGGCCAACGTCCTGACTTTC. It yields the protein CASTQGAAGANVLTF.

To note about this clonotype: Its ends do not fully match the called genes, so a read error is possible. J is TRBJ2-5 and V is TRBV9, with 10 positions matching TRBD2. The CDR3 consists of 18 residues. Germline V gene lookup returns CDR1 SGDLS and CDR2 YYNGEE. CDR3 protein: CVSSVWSSGGARGETQYF. For the CDR3, the DNA is TGTGTCAGCAGCGTATGGTCCAGCGGGGGGGCCCGGGGAGAGACCCAGTACTTC.

The sample holds many counts of this clonotype. The V and J genes are TRBV4-3 and TRBJ1-2, with D perhaps matching TRBD1 (5 bases). The germline gives CDR1 LGHNA, CDR2 YSLEER. V was cut by 4 bases and J by 5 bases, with 14 bases left in between. CDR3 length: 14 amino acids. CDR3 bases: TGCGCCAGCAGCCCGGGGACGGGTGTTTATGGCTACACCTTC. The encoded protein is CASSPGTGVYGYTF.

At least ten counts were recorded for this clonotype. CDR3 in DNA: TGTGCCAGCAGCTCAATAAGGGTCAGGGCCACAGATACGCAGTATTTT. Its protein product is CASSSIRVRATDTQYF. The rearrangement links TRBV11-2 to TRBJ2-3; D may be TRBD1 (5 bases). Germline V CDR1 and CDR2: SGHAT, FQNNGV. V was cut by 4 bases and J by 2 bases, with 16 bases left in between. CDR3 length: 16 amino acids. The entire variable domain, with the rest obtained from reference TRBV11-2 and TRBJ2-3, is as follows: EAGVAQSPRYKIIEKRQSVAFWCNPISGHATLYWYQQILGQGPKLLIQFQNNGVVDDSQLPKDRFSAERLKGVDSTLKIQPAKLEDSAVYLCASSSIRVRATDTQYFGPGTRLTVL.

This clonotype has a handful of counts. A much larger clone lies a single base off, so this may be a read error. CDR3 in DNA: TGTGCCAGCAGCTTAGTCGTTGGGGAGACCCGGTACTTC. As protein: CASSLVVGETRYF. The V gene is TRBV7-2, the J gene TRBJ2-5, with D perhaps TRBD2 (5 bases). CDR1 is SGHTA and CDR2 is FQGNSA in the germline V gene. The CDR3 spans 13 residues. Variable domain in full (rest from reference TRBV7-2 and TRBJ2-5): GAGVSQSPSNKVTEKGKDVELRCDPISGHTALYWYRQSLGQGLEFLIYFQGNSAPDKSGLPSDRFSAERTGGSVSTLTIQRTQQEDSAVYLCASSLVVGETRYFGPGTRLLVL.

This clonotype has ten or more counts. V gene TRBV5-1 combines with J gene TRBJ2-3, with D unresolved. CDR1 SGHRS and CDR2 YFSETQ come from the germline V gene. CDR3 size: 13 residues. V was pared by 6 bases and J by 2 bases, with 10 bases between. The CDR3 nucleotides read TGCGCCAGCAAGAACTCCCACACAGATACGCAGTATTTT. It is translated as CASKNSHTDTQYF.

In this sample, this clonotype turned up many times. The chain employs TRBV11-2 and TRBJ2-7; 13 bases map to TRBD2. After removal of 4 bases from V and 7 bases from J, the junction contained 7 bases not matched to a gene. Germline V lookup: CDR1 SGHAT, CDR2 FQNNGV. This CDR3 region has 15 residues. The DNA of the CDR3 is TGTGCCAGCAGCTCACTAGCGGGGGGGCGTGGTGAGCAGTACTTC. Translating it yields CASSSLAGGRGEQYF.

This clonotype has at least ten counts. The V call is TRBV10-1, the J call TRBJ1-1; D gene ambiguous. Trimming pared 0 bases from V and 6 bases from J, leaving 8 bases between. There are 13 residues in the CDR3. CDR1 and CDR2 (germline): WNHNN, SYGVQD (reference sequence). CDR3 bases: TGCGCCAGCAGTGAGTCTTGGACCTCTGAAGCTTTCTTT. This gives the protein CASSESWTSEAFF.

At least ten counts were recorded for this clonotype. This rearrangement joins TRBV4-2 to TRBJ1-4; 10 nucleotides align to TRBD1. J lost 8 bases, V lost 0 bases, and 9 bases had no gene match. The CDR3 runs to 17 residues. Germline V gives CDR1 LGHNA, CDR2 YNFKEQ. The CDR3 nucleotides read TGTGCCAGCAGCCAAGAACCCAGGACAGGGGGAGGCGAAAAACTGTTTTTT. Its translation: CASSQEPRTGGGEKLFF.

This clonotype was counted at least ten times. J is TRBJ2-7 and V is TRBV7-2, with D possibly TRBD1 on 6 matching bases. The germline V gene encodes CDR1 SGHTA and CDR2 FQGNSA. V was cut by 6 bases and J by 6 bases, with 18 bases left in between. CDR3 length equals 14 residues. The CDR3 DNA sequence: TGTGCCAGCAGTTCAGGGGCTAGTCGTAGCGAGCAGTACTTC. Translation gives CASSSGASRSEQYF.

This clonotype was detected once. The J gene is TRBJ2-1, the V gene TRBV6-4; 13 bases agree with TRBD2. CDR1 is MRHNA, CDR2 SNTAGT, per germline. The junction had 4 bases not matched to a gene; V was cut back by 5 bases and J by 0 bases. The CDR3 runs 17 residues. The CDR3 spells CASSRTSGGLSYNEQFF. CDR3 DNA sequence: TGTGCCAGCAGTAGGACTAGCGGGGGCCTCTCCTACAATGAGCAGTTCTTC.

This clonotype has at least ten counts. This sequence joins TRBV7-2 and TRBJ1-1; no clear D. Germline values: CDR1 SGHTA, CDR2 FQGNSA. There are 13 residues in the CDR3. Trimming left V 3 bases short and J 2 bases short, with 7 bases between. CDR3 nucleotide sequence: TGTGCCAGCAGCTTGACGGTTAACACTGAAGCTTTCTTT. It specifies CASSLTVNTEAFF. Combining the CDR3 with reference TRBV7-2 and TRBJ1-1 gives the whole variable domain GAGVSQSPSNKVTEKGKDVELRCDPISGHTALYWYRQSLGQGLEFLIYFQGNSAPDKSGLPSDRFSAERTGGSVSTLTIQRTQQEDSAVYLCASSLTVNTEAFFGQGTRLTVV.

This clonotype was recorded many times. This sequence joins TRBV5-1 and TRBJ2-2, with 12 bases matching TRBD1. V gave up 4 bases and J gave up 8 bases; unmatched junction bases: 6. The germline V gene has CDR1 SGHRS and CDR2 YFSETQ. This CDR3 is built from 15 residues. The CDR3 nucleotides read TGCGCCAGCAGCACGGGACAGGGGGCCACTGGGGAGCTGTTTTTT. It encodes CASSTGQGATGELFF.

This clonotype came up many times. CDR3 amino acids: CASSLGAQGKETQYF. Written as DNA, the CDR3 is TGCGCCAGCAGCCTGGGGGCACAGGGTAAAGAGACCCAGTACTTC. The V call is TRBV5-1, the J call TRBJ2-5; possible D gene TRBD1, 6 bases. Deletions cut 4 bases from V and 3 bases from J, with 16 bases between. The germline CDR1 and CDR2 sequences are SGHRS and YFSETQ. This CDR3 comprises 15 residues.

The table lists this clonotype with many counts. This rearrangement joins TRBV27 to TRBJ1-5, with D unresolved. Trimming cost V 5 bases and J 4 bases, with 12 bases left between them. This CDR3 is built from 14 residues. The germline CDR1 and CDR2 sequences are MNHEY and SMNVEV (reference sequence). The CDR3 sequence is CASSPGRLNQPQHF. For the CDR3, the DNA is TGTGCCAGCAGTCCCGGACGTCTTAATCAGCCCCAGCATTTT.

This clonotype was observed at least ten times. V and J are TRBV21-1 and TRBJ2-3; the tabulated D call, TRBD2, remains unverified against the DNA. TRBV21-1 is a documented pseudogene. The CDR3 has 15 residues. CDR3 sequence (DNA): TGTGCCAGCAGCAAAGGGGAGATCTCAATTTGTACGCAGTATTTT. Translation gives CASSKGEISICTQYF.

At least ten counts were recorded for this clonotype. This chain uses TRBV20-1 with TRBJ1-4; no firm D call. CDR1 and CDR2 (germline): DFQATT, SNEGSKA (reference sequence). V was shortened by 8 bases and J by 1 base, with 11 bases between the two germline ends. CDR3 length: 13 residues. CDR3 DNA: TGCAGTTCCGAGGCACTAACTAATGAAAAACTGTTTTTT. This gives the protein CSSEALTNEKLFF.

This clonotype was counted ten times or more. This chain links TRBV7-2 with TRBJ2-2, with a possible D match to TRBD1 (6 bases). Germline CDR1 is SGHTA and CDR2 is FQGNSA. The CDR3 length is 14 residues. V lost 5 bases to trimming and J lost 7 bases, with 14 bases between them. The CDR3 nucleotides read TGTGCCAGCAGCCAGTTGCCAGGGGTCGGGGAGCTGTTTTTT. Translation: CASSQLPGVGELFF.

There are many counts of this clonotype. Relative to the germline gene, one junction end is altered; a read error may explain this. The chain joins TRBV5-1 to TRBJ1-2; D gene ambiguous. Germline V gene sequence: CDR1 SGHRS, CDR2 YFSETQ. The CDR3 spans 14 residues. The CDR3 loop reads CASNLATVLGGYTF. CDR3 nucleotides: TGCGCCAGCAACTTGGCAACAGTATTGGGTGGCTACACCTTC.

This clonotype was counted many times. The chain recombines TRBV5-1 with TRBJ2-3; weak D call: TRBD2 (6 bases). This CDR3 is built from 12 residues. V was clipped by 8 bases and J by 0 bases, with 7 bases between them. Germline CDR1 and CDR2: SGHRS and YFSETQ. The DNA of the CDR3 is TGCGCCAGTGGACTAAGCACAGATACGCAGTATTTT. This translates into CASGLSTDTQYF.

This clonotype was seen a handful of times. The chain combines TRBV18 with TRBJ1-1; no reliable D call. The CDR3 covers 12 residues. The germline V and J ends were trimmed by 6 bases and 1 base, with 6 bases remaining between them. Germline CDR1 and CDR2: KGHSH and LQKENI. The CDR3 sequence: CASSLPNTEAFF. In nucleotides, the CDR3 is TGTGCCAGCTCCCTGCCGAACACTGAAGCTTTCTTT. Together with reference TRBV18 and TRBJ1-1, the CDR3 gives the full variable domain: NAGVMQNPRHLVRRRGQEARLRCSPMKGHSHVYWYRQLPEEGLKFMVYLQKENIIDESGMPKERFSAEFPKEGPSILRIQQVVRGDSAAYFCASSLPNTEAFFGQGTRLTVV.

This clonotype was seen repeatedly, ten times or more. The rearrangement joins TRBV20-1 to TRBJ1-4; unclear D gene. V was cut by 4 bases and J by 5 bases, with 5 bases left in between. There are 11 residues in the CDR3. Germline loops: CDR1 DFQATT, CDR2 SNEGSKA (reference sequence). DNA for the CDR3: TGCAGTGCTACAAGGAATGAAAAACTGTTTTTT. The encoded protein is CSATRNEKLFF.